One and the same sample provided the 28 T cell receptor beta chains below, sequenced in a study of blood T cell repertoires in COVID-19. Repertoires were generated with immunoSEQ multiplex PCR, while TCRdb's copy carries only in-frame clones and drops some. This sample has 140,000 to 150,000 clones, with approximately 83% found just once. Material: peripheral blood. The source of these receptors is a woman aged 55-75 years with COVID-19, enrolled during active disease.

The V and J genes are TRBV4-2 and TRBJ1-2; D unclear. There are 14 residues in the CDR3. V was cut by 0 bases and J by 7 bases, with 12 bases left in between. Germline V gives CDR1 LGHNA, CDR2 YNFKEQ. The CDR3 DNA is TGTGCCAGCAGCCAAGACAGAGGGAGAGGTGGCTACACCTTC. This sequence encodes CASSQDRGRGGYTF.

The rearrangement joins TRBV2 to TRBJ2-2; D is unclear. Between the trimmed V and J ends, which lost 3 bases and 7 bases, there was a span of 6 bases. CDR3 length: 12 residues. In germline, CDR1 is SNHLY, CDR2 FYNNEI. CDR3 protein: CASSESGGELFF. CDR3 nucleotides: TGTGCCAGCAGTGAGTCGGGCGGGGAGCTGTTTTTT.

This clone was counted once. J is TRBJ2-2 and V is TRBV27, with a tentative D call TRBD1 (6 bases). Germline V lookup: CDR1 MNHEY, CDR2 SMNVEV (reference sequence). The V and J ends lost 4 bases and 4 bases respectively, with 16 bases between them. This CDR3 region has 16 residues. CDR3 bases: TGTGCCAGCAGTTCCGGCGACACAGGGCCCACCGGGGAGCTGTTTTTT. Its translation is CASSSGDTGPTGELFF.

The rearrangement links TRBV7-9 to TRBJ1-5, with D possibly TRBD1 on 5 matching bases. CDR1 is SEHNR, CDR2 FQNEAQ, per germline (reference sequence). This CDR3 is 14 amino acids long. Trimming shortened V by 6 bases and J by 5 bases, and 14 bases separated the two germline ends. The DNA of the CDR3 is TGTGCCAGCAGTGTGAGCCAAGGGGATCAGCCCCAGCATTTT. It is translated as CASSVSQGDQPQHF.

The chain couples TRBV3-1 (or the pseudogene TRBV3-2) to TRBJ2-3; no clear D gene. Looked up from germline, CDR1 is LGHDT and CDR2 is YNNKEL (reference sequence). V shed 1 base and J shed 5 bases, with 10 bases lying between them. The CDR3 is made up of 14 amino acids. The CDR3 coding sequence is TGTGCCAGCAGCCAAGTAAACATCGAAGATACGCAGTATTTT. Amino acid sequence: CASSQVNIEDTQYF.

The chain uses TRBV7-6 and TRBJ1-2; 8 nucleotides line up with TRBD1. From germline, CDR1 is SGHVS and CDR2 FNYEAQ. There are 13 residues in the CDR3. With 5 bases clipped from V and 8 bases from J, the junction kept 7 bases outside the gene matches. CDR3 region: CASSAGQGSGYTF. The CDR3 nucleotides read TGTGCCAGCAGCGCCGGACAGGGAAGCGGCTACACCTTC.

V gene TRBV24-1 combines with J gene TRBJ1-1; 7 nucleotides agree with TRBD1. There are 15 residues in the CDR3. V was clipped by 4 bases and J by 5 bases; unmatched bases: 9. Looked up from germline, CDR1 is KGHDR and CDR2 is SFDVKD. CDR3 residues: CATSENDRDSTEAFF. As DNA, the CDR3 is TGTGCCACCAGTGAAAACGACAGGGATAGTACTGAAGCTTTCTTT.

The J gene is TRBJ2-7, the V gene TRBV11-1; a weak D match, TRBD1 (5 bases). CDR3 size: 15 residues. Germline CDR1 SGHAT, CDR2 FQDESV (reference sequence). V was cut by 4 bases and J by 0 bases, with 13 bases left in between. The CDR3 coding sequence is TGTGCCAGCAGCTCTCTACAGGCTAACTCCTACGAGCAGTACTTC. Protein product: CASSSLQANSYEQYF.

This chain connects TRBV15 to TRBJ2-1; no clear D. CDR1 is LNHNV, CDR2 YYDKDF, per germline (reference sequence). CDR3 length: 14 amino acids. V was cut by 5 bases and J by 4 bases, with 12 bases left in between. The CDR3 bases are TGTGCCACCAGCCCCTCATTCACATACAATGAGCAGTTCTTC. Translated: CATSPSFTYNEQFF. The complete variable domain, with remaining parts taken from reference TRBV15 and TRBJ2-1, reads DAMVIQNPRYQVTQFGKPVTLSCSQTLNHNVMYWYQQKSSQAPKLLFHYYDKDFNNEADTPDNFQSRRPNTSFCFLDIRSPGLGDTAMYLCATSPSFTYNEQFFGPGTRLTVL.

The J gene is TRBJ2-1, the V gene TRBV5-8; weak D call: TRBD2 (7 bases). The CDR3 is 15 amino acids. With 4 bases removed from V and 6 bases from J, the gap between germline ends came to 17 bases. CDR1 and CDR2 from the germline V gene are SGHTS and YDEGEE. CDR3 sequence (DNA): TGTGCCAGCAGCCACCCCGGAGGGGGGGCCAATGAGCAGTTCTTC. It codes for CASSHPGGGANEQFF. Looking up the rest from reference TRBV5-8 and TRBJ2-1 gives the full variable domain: EAGVTQSPTHLIKTRGQQATLRCSPISGHTSVYWYQQALGLGLQFLLWYDEGEERNRGNFPPRFSGRQFPNYSSELNVNALELEDSALYLCASSHPGGGANEQFFGPGTRLTVL.

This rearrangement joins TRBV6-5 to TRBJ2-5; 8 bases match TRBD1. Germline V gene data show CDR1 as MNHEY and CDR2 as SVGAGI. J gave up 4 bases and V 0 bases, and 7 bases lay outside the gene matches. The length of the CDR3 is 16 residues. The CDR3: CASSYSGRGPAETQYF. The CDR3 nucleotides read TGTGCCAGCAGTTACTCGGGCAGGGGGCCGGCAGAGACCCAGTACTTC.

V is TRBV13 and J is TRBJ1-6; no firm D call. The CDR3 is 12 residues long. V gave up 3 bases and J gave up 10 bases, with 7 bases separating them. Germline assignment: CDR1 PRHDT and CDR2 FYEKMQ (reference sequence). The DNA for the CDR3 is TGTGCCAGCAGCTTCCCCCGGTCACCCCTCCACTTT. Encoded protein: CASSFPRSPLHF.

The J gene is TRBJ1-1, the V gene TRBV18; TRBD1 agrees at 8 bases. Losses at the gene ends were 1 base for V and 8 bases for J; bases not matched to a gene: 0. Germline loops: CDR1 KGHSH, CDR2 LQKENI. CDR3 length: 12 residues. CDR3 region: CASSPRDREAFF. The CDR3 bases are TGTGCCAGCTCACCACGGGACAGGGAAGCTTTCTTT.

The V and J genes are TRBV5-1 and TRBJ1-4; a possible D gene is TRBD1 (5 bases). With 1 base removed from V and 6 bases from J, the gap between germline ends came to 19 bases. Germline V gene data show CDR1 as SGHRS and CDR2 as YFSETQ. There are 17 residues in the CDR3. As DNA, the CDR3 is TGCGCCAGCAGCTTGCACAGGCAGTTCTGGGAGGATGAAAAACTGTTTTTT. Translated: CASSLHRQFWEDEKLFF. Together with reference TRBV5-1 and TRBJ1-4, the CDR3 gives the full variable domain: KAGVTQTPRYLIKTRGQQVTLSCSPISGHRSVSWYQQTPGQGLQFLFEYFSETQRNKGNFPGRFSGRQFSNSRSEMNVSTLELGDSALYLCASSLHRQFWEDEKLFFGSGTQLSVL.

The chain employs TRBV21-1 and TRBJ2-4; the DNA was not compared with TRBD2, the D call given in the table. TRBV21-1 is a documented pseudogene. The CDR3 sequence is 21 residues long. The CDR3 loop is CASSKRLPGAGGLGAKNIQYF. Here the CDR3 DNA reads TGTGCCAGCAGCAAAAGACTCCCAGGGGCGGGGGGGCTTGGAGCCAAAAACATTCAGTACTTC.

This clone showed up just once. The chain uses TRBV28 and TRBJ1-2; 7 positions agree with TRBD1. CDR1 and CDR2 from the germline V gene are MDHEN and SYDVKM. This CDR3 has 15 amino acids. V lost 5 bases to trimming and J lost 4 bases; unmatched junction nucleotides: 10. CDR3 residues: CASSPQGGGAYGYTF. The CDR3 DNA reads TGTGCCAGCAGTCCCCAGGGGGGTGGCGCCTATGGCTACACCTTC.

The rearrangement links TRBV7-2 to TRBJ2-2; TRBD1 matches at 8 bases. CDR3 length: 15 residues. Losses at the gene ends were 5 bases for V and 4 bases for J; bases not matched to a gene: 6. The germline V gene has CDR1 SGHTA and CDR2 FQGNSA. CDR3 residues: CASSGRQGSTGELFF. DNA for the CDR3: TGTGCCAGCAGCGGCCGACAGGGGAGCACCGGGGAGCTGTTTTTT.

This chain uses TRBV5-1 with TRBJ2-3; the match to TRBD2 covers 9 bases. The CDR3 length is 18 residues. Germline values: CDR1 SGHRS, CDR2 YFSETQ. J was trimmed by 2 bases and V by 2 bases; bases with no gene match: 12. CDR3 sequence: CASSLGASGGSLTDTQYF. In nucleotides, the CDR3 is TGCGCCAGCAGCTTAGGGGCAAGCGGGGGGTCCCTCACAGATACGCAGTATTTT.

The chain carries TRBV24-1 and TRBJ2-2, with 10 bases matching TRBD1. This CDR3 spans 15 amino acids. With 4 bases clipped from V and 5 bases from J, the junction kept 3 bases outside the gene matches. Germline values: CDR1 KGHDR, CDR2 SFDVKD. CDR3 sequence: CATSEWDRGTGELFF. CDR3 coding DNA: TGTGCCACCAGTGAATGGGACAGGGGAACCGGGGAGCTGTTTTTT.

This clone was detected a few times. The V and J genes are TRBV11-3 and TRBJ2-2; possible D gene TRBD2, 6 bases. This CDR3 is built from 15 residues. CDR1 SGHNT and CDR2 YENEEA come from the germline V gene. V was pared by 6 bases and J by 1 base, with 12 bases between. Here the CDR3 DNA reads TGTGCCAGCAGACACTCGGAGGGGAACACCGGGGAGCTGTTTTTT. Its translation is CASRHSEGNTGELFF. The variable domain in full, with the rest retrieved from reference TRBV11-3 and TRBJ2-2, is EAGVVQSPRYKIIEKKQPVAFWCNPISGHNTLYWYLQNLGQGPELLIRYENEEAVDDSQLPKDRFSAERLKGVDSTLKIQPAELGDSAVYLCASRHSEGNTGELFFGEGSRLTVL.

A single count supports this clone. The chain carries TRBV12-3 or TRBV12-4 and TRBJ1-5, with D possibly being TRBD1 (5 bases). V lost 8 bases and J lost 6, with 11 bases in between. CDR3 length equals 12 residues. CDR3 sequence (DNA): TGTGCCAGCGCCCCCGGGGGTCAGCCCCAGCATTTT. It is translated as CASAPGGQPQHF.

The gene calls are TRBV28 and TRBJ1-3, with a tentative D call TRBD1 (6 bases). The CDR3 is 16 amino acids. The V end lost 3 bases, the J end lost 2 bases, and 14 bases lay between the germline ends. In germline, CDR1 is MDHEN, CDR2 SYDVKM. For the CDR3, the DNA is TGTGCCAGCAGTTTGGCAGACACAGGGCCTGGAAACACCATATATTTT. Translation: CASSLADTGPGNTIYF. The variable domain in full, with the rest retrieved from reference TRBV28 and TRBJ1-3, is DVKVTQSSRYLVKRTGEKVFLECVQDMDHENMFWYRQDPGLGLRLIYFSYDVKMKEKGDIPEGYSVSREKKERFSLILESASTNQTSMYLCASSLADTGPGNTIYFGEGSWLTVV.

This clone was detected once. CDR3 DNA sequence: TGTGCCAGCAGCATTAGCGGGGGCCCCGATTCCGGGGAGCTGTTTTTT. The encoded protein is CASSISGGPDSGELFF. V and J are TRBV6-4 and TRBJ2-2; 9 nucleotides match TRBD2. Trimming at V came to 6 bases and at J to 6 bases, leaving 11 bases not matched to a gene. Germline values: CDR1 MRHNA, CDR2 SNTAGT. The CDR3 is 16 amino acids.

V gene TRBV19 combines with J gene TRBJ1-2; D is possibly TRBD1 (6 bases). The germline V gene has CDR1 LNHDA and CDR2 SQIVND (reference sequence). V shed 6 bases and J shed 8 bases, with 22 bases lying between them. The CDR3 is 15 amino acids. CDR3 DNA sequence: TGTGCCAGTAGAGGGGGGGGTCGAAGGACTAAGGGCTACACCTTC. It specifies CASRGGGRRTKGYTF.

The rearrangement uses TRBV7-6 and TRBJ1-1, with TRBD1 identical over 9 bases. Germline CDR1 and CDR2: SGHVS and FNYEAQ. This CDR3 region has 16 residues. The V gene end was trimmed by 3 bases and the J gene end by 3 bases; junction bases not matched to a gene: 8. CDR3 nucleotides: TGTGCCAGCAGCTTGAGGGGGACAGGGCCCGACACTGAAGCTTTCTTT. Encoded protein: CASSLRGTGPDTEAFF.

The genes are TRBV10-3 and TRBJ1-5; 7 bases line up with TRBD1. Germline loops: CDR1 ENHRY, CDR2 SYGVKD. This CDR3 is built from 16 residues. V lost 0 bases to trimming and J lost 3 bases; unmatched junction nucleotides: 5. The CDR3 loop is CAISESKTGLNQPQHF. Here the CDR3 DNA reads TGTGCCATCAGTGAGTCGAAGACAGGGCTCAATCAGCCCCAGCATTTT.

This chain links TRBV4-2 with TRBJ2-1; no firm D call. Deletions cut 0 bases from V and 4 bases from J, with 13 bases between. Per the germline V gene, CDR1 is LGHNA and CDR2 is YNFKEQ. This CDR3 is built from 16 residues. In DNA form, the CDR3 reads TGTGCCAGCAGCCAAGATGGCTCGCCACAATACAATGAGCAGTTCTTC. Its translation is CASSQDGSPQYNEQFF.

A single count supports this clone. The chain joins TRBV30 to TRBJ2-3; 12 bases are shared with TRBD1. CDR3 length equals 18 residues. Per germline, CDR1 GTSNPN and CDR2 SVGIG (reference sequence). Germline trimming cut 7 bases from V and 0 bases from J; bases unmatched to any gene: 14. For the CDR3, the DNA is TGTGCCTCGAGGGACAGGGGGCGGACGATTACTAGCACAGATACGCAGTATTTT. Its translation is CASRDRGRTITSTDTQYF.